A selection of T cell receptor beta chains follows, all from one sample in a study of T cell responses to AZD1222 COVID-19 vaccine. Profiled with immunoSEQ multiplex PCR; TCRdb holds only in-frame clones, not every one. The data show about 150,000 clones, 75% to 90% seen once. The sample in question was peripheral blood, obtained on day 0 of MenACWY control vaccination. The receptors were sampled from an adult in good health. CDR3s include the opening cysteine and the closing phenylalanine or tryptophan. The D gene is left open where the match is weak. Clone size is not always given. Where it is, it says once, few, many or a class for expanded clones.

>TRBJ1-3|TRBV18|TRBD1|15|.
TGTGCCAGCTCGCGGACAGGGACATCTGGAAACACCATATATTTT
CASSRTGTSGNTIYF
>TRBJ2-7|TRBV12-3/TRBV12-4|.|11|.
TGTGCCAGCAGAGACACCTACGAGCAGTACTTC
CASRDTYEQYF
>TRBJ1-1|TRBV14|.|15|few
TGTGCCAGCAGCCCCCAAGCGGTGATGAACACTGAAGCTTTCTTT
CASSPQAVMNTEAFF
>TRBJ1-2|TRBV2|.|17|.
TGTGCCAGCAGTCCAAGGTGGGGGGAGGTAAAATCCTATGGCTACACCTTC
CASSPRWGEVKSYGYTF
>TRBJ1-5|TRBV19|.|14|.
TGTGCCAGTAGTATTGTTTCACTGGGGCAGCCCCAGCATTTT
CASSIVSLGQPQHF
>TRBJ1-2|TRBV13|.|14|.
TGTGCCAGCAGCTTAGAGCGTTCCGACTATGGCTACACCTTC
CASSLERSDYGYTF
>TRBJ2-1|TRBV6-5|.|14|.
TGTGCCAGCAGCCCCGTTCAGGGGCCCTCTGGGGAGTTCTTC
CASSPVQGPSGEFF
>TRBJ1-1|TRBV5-1|TRBD1|13|.
TGCGCCAGCAGTATTCAGGGGGGAACTGAAGCTTTCTTT
CASSIQGGTEAFF
>TRBJ1-2|TRBV6-1|TRBD1|16|.
TGTGCCAGCAGTGTCGGTGGACAGGGAATAGTTTATGGCTACACCTTC
CASSVGGQGIVYGYTF
>TRBJ1-6|TRBV7-3|.|15|.
TGTGCCAGCAGCGTAGACCGGACAGATAATTCACCCCTCCACTTT
CASSVDRTDNSPLHF
>TRBJ2-1|TRBV9|.|16|.
TGTGCCAGCAGCGTAGGTAGCTTGACTAGTGGCGGTGAGCAGTTCTTC
CASSVGSLTSGGEQFF
>TRBJ1-2|TRBV9|.|15|.
TGTGCCAGCAGCGCCCGCCAGGCCCTGGGGGTAGGCTACACCTTC
CASSARQALGVGYTF
>TRBJ2-3|TRBV29-1|TRBD1|18|.
TGCAGCGCTCTTATAGGCAAACCGGGACAGGGGGCAATAGATACGCAGTATTTT
CSALIGKPGQGAIDTQYF
>TRBJ1-2|TRBV3-1/TRBV3-2|.|14|.
TGTGCCAGCAGCCCTGGGCCCCAAAACTATGGCTACACCTTC
CASSPGPQNYGYTF
>TRBJ1-2|TRBV5-6|TRBD1|14|.
TGTGCCAGCAGCTTGACAGGGGATAACTATGGCTACACCTTC
CASSLTGDNYGYTF
>TRBJ2-1|TRBV5-1|TRBD2|16|few
TGCGCCAGCAGCCCTGGGACTAGCGGGGTTAGGAATGAGCAGTTCTTC
CASSPGTSGVRNEQFF
>TRBJ1-5|TRBV6-4|.|18|.
TGTGCCAGCAGTGACCCCTCCATTGGGGCGGGTGACAATCAGCCCCAGCATTTT
CASSDPSIGAGDNQPQHF
>TRBJ2-6|TRBV7-8|.|18|.
TGTGCCAGCAGCCAAAATTTGGGTGGTCTCTCTGGGGCCAACGTCCTGACTTTC
CASSQNLGGLSGANVLTF
>TRBJ1-2|TRBV6-5|.|14|.
TGTGCCAGCAGTCCAGGACCCGCCAACTATGGCTACACCTTC
CASSPGPANYGYTF
>TRBJ1-2|TRBV6-5|.|13|few
TGTGCCAGCAGGGGCCGGTCAATTGAGGGCTACACCTTC
CASRGRSIEGYTF